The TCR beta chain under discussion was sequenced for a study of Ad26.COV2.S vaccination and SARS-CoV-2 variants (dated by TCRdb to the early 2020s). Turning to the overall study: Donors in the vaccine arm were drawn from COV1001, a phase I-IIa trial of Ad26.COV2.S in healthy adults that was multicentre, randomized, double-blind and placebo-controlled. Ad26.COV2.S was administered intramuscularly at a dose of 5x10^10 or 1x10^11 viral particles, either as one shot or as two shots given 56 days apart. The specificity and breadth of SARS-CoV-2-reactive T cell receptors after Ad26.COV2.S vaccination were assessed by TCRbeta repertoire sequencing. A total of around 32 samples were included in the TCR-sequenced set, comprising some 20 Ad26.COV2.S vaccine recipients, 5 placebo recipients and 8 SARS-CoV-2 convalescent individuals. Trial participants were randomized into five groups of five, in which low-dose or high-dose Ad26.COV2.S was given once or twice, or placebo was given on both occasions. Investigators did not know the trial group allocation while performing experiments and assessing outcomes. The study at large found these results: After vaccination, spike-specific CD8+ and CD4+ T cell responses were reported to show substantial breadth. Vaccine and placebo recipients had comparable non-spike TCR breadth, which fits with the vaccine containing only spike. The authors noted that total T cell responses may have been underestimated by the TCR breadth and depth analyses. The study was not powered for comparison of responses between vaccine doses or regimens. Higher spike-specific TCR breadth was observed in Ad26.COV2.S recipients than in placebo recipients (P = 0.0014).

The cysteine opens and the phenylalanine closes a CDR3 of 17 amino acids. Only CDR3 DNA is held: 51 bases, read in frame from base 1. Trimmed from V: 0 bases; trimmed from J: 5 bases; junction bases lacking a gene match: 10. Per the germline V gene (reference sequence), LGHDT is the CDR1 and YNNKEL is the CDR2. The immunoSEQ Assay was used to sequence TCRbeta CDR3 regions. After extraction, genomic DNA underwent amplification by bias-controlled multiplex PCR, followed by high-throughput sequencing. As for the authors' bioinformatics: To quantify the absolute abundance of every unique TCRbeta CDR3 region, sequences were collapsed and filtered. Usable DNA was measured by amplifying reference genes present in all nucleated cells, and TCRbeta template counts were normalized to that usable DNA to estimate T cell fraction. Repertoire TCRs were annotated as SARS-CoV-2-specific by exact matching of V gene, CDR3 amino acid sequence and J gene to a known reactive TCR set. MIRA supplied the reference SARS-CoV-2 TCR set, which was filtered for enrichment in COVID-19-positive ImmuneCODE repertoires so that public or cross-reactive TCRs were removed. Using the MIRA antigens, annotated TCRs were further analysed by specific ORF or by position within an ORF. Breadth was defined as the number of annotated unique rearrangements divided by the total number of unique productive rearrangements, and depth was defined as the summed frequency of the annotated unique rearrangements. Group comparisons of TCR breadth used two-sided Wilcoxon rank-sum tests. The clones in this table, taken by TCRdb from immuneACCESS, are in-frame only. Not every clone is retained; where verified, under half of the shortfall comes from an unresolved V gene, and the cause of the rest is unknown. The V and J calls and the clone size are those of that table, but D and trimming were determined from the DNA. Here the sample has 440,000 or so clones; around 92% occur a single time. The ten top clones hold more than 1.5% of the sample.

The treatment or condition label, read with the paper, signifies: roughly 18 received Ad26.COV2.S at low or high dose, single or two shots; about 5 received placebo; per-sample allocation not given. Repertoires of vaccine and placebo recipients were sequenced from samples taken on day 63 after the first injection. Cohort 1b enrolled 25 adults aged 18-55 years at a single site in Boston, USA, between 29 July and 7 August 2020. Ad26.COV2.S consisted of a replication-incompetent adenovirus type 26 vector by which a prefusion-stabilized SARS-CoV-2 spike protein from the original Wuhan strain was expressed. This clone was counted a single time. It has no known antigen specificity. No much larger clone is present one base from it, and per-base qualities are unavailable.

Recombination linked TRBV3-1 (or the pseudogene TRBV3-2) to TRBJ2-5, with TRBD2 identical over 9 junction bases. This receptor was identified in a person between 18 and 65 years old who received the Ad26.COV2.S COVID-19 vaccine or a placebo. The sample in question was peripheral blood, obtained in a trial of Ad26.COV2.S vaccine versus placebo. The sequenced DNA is TGTGCCAGCAGCCAAGATCCGCGGGGGGGCCCATGGGAGACCCAGTACTTC. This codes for CASSQDPRGGPWETQYF.